This note documents a single TCR beta chain sequence. The antigen remains unidentified. Though probably carrying unrecorded immune exposures, donors were nominally healthy at sampling. The data originate from a study of cytomegalovirus exposure and HLA in healthy donors. Primers: 60 Vbeta forward and 13 Jbeta reverse. Original analysis: Later, tens of millions of unique TCR beta chains were counted in an analysis, and roughly 11 million of them were shared. TCRdb's copy holds only in-frame clones and misses some; the assay was immunoSEQ multiplex PCR. That table supplies the V and J calls and clone size; D and trimming were determined from the DNA. In the table there are about 190,000 clones, under 85% of which are singletons. General study findings and limits: Later analysis indicated greater clonal expansion among HLA-associated TCR beta chains than among equally common other chains. As a later analysis showed, a missense DCLRE1C variant was linked to trimming of TCR beta V- and J-genes.

The V gene's germline CDR1 is MNHEY and CDR2 SVGAGI. J gave up 7 bases and V 3 bases, and 9 bases lay outside the gene matches. This CDR3 has 16 amino acids. V and J are TRBV6-5 and TRBJ1-4; 9 nucleotides match TRBD1. This clonotype originated in a woman younger than 30 in good health and CMV-seronegative. Sequencing was done on a sample of PBMCs. CDR3 amino acids: CASSYQQGAEGEKLFF. CDR3 coding DNA: TGTGCCAGCAGTTATCAACAGGGGGCGGAAGGTGAAAAACTGTTTTTT.